This T cell receptor beta chain derives from a study of T-cell memory formation after mild COVID-19. The overall study: Clusters were largely donor specific. Broader study findings: The pre-infection memory compartment contained some responding clones, suggesting cross-reactive memory joined. Contracting clones from day 15 to 85 had balanced CD4/CD8; later expanders favoured CD4+.

CDR1 and CDR2 (germline): LNHDA, SQIVND (reference sequence). This CDR3 has 13 amino acids. The V end was cut by 10 bases, the J end by 2 bases, with 12 bases between. In this sample, this clonotype turned up a few times. As yet, its antigen is unknown. The authors produced TCR alpha and TCR beta cDNA libraries with sample barcodes and UMIs by 5'RACE using constant-segment primers. TCRdb called the 5' RACE reads again in MiXCR, with one record for every CDR3 protein. The table shows 450,000 to 650,000 distinct CDR3 sequences, with approximately 19% occurring only once. The receptor's source is an adult woman who had mild COVID-19 (a few samples of this study predate the infection). Cell type and time point are not known. This chain links TRBV19 with TRBJ2-1; D is unclear. The sample comprised PBMCs or a T cell subset sorted from them (not recorded which). DNA of the CDR3: TGTGCCACCGGTAGGTCAGCCTACAATGAGCAGTTCTTC. Translation: CATGRSAYNEQFF.